Here is one T cell receptor beta chain with its context. This may be a read error, as it is one base from a much larger clone. Deletions cut 6 bases from V and 7 bases from J, with 15 bases between. Germline lookup yields CDR1 DFQATT and CDR2 SNEGSKA (reference sequence). There are 12 residues in the CDR3. This specimen belongs to a study of molecular identifiers for immune sequencing clone quantification. Study-wide background: Four of five splits of RNA from roughly 20,000 or 100,000 naive CD8 cells were sequenced in replicates.

When naive CD8 T cells were sorted, they were gated as CD8+CD4-CCR7+CD45RA+. As previously described, bulk TCR libraries were made using listed TCR primers. TCRdb analysed the PCR reads with MiXCR anew, one entry per CDR3 protein. The sample lists some 580,000 distinct CDR3 sequences; roughly 23% were seen once. The chain recombines TRBV20-1 with TRBJ2-5, with D tentatively TRBD1 or TRBD2 (5 bases each). Sequencing was done on a sample of naive CD8+ T cells from blood, with Jurkat cell RNA spiked in. Specified subset: FACS-sorted CD8+CD4-CCR7+CD45RA+ naive T cells. The TCR comes from a human donor in good health. Some libraries in this study had Jurkat cell RNA spiked in. CDR3 nucleotide sequence: TGCAGTGCCGCGACTACTGGGGGGACCCAGTACTTC. Its translation: CSAATTGGTQYF.